Listed below are T cell receptor beta chains from one sample, sequenced in a study of blood T cell repertoires in COVID-19. The table came from immunoSEQ multiplex PCR; TCRdb's copy has only in-frame clones and leaves some out. The sample holds about 220,000 clones, 70% to 90% seen once. The source material was peripheral blood. The origin of the receptors is a middle-aged man who had recovered from COVID-19. Each CDR3 is given with its conserved first and last residue. D genes are given only for firm matches. Only some rows state a clone size, as once, few, many or a class for expanded clones.

J gene: TRBJ2-1
D gene: TRBD2
clone size: .
V gene: TRBV5-6
CDR3 DNA: TGTGCCAGCAGCTTGGCCAGGGAGGCGGGAGGTTACAATGAGCAGTTCTTC
CDR3 protein: CASSLAREAGGYNEQFF

J gene: TRBJ1-5
D gene: .
clone size: .
V gene: TRBV19
CDR3 DNA: TGTGCCAGTAGACAGCAGGACAGTAGCAATCAGCCCCAGCATTTT
CDR3 protein: CASRQQDSSNQPQHF

J gene: TRBJ2-3
D gene: TRBD1
clone size: .
V gene: TRBV27
CDR3 DNA: TGTGCCAGCAGTTTACTAAACAGGGGAACAGATACGCAGTATTTT
CDR3 protein: CASSLLNRGTDTQYF

J gene: TRBJ2-1
D gene: .
clone size: .
V gene: TRBV19
CDR3 DNA: TGTGCCAGTAGTATGTTCCAACAGTCCGAGCAGTTCTTC
CDR3 protein: CASSMFQQSEQFF

J gene: TRBJ1-1
D gene: .
clone size: .
V gene: TRBV6-5
CDR3 DNA: TGTGCCAGCAGAAGTGGTTCCAAGGGGCGGAATGAAGCTTTCTTT
CDR3 protein: CASRSGSKGRNEAFF

J gene: TRBJ1-1
D gene: TRBD1
clone size: .
V gene: TRBV6-5
CDR3 DNA: TGTGCCAGCAATGGACAGGCGAACACTGAAGCTTTCTTT
CDR3 protein: CASNGQANTEAFF

J gene: TRBJ2-7
D gene: TRBD2
clone size: .
V gene: TRBV2
CDR3 DNA: TGTGCCAGCACTTATGGGGCGGGAGTCGGCTACGAGCAGTACTTC
CDR3 protein: CASTYGAGVGYEQYF

J gene: TRBJ1-2
D gene: TRBD1
clone size: .
V gene: TRBV30
CDR3 DNA: TGTGCCTGGAGTTACAGGGGGCGGCCTTATGGCTACACCTTC
CDR3 protein: CAWSYRGRPYGYTF

J gene: TRBJ2-7
D gene: TRBD1
clone size: once
V gene: TRBV19
CDR3 DNA: TGTGCCAGTAGCTCCGGGACAGGAGCCTACGAGCAGTACTTC
CDR3 protein: CASSSGTGAYEQYF

J gene: TRBJ2-4
D gene: .
clone size: few
V gene: TRBV28
CDR3 DNA: TGTGCCAGCAGCCTCTCGGGAAACATTCAGTACTTC
CDR3 protein: CASSLSGNIQYF

J gene: TRBJ2-1
D gene: TRBD2
clone size: .
V gene: TRBV4-1
CDR3 DNA: TGCGCCAGCAGCCAACCGACTAGCGACTACAATGAGCAGTTCTTC
CDR3 protein: CASSQPTSDYNEQFF

J gene: TRBJ2-2
D gene: .
clone size: .
V gene: TRBV28
CDR3 DNA: TGTGCCAGCAGTTCCCGAACCCCGGACAGGGAGCTGTTTTTT
CDR3 protein: CASSSRTPDRELFF

J gene: TRBJ1-4
D gene: .
clone size: .
V gene: TRBV6-1
CDR3 DNA: TGTGCCAGCAGTGAATCGGTCCCGTCGAAACTGTTTTTT
CDR3 protein: CASSESVPSKLFF

J gene: TRBJ2-3
D gene: TRBD2
clone size: .
V gene: TRBV13
CDR3 DNA: TGTGCCAGCAGCCCCCGGGAGGGCCACACAGATACGCAGTATTTT
CDR3 protein: CASSPREGHTDTQYF

J gene: TRBJ1-1
D gene: .
clone size: few
V gene: TRBV2
CDR3 DNA: TGTGCCAGCAGTGTGCACAGCTACACTGAAGCTTTCTTT
CDR3 protein: CASSVHSYTEAFF

J gene: TRBJ2-5
D gene: .
clone size: few
V gene: TRBV11-2
CDR3 DNA: TGTGCCAGCAGCTTAGATTTGCTACAAGAGACCCAGTACTTC
CDR3 protein: CASSLDLLQETQYF

J gene: TRBJ1-5
D gene: .
clone size: .
V gene: TRBV4-2
CDR3 DNA: TGTGCCAGCAGCCAAGAGCGACACGGGATCAATCAGCCCCAGCATTTT
CDR3 protein: CASSQERHGINQPQHF